This TCR beta chain was found in a study of CD8 T cells in ankylosing spondylitis. Study-wide results and caveats: Disease-associated clonotypes exhibited CD8+ identity and were relatively infrequent in peripheral blood. Blood of patients with ankylosing spondylitis appeared to be characterized by a TCR beta motif of eight or nine highly homologous variants.

Quantitative 5'-RACE with molecular barcodes was used to make the TCR beta libraries. TCRdb re-called the 5' RACE reads through MiXCR, storing one row per CDR3 protein. This sample has 85,000 to 90,000 distinct CDR3 sequences, with 27% found just once. About this clonotype itself: Its antigen is undetermined.

The sequence derives from a male donor with ankylosing spondylitis or in good health (not recorded which). The sequenced sample was blood, either unsorted or a sorted T cell fraction (not recorded which).

CDR3 DNA: TGTGCCAGCAGCTTAACAGATCCTGGGGCCAACGTCCTGACTTTC. Its translation: CASSLTDPGANVLTF. V and J are TRBV7-3 and TRBJ2-6; D unresolved. Germline CDR1 is SGHTA and CDR2 is FQGTGA. Trimming shortened V by 0 bases and J by 2 bases, and 5 bases separated the two germline ends. There are 15 residues in the CDR3.